These 31 T cell receptor beta chains came from one sample sequenced in a study of persistence of HIV-infected CD4 T cells (dated by TCRdb to the early 2020s). According to the study, the label for this sample's treatment or condition signals: suppressive antiretroviral therapy. A pool of overlapping HIV-1 Gag 15-mer peptides, at 0.75 to 1 ug per peptide per mL, was used to stimulate the cells. Responding CD4+ T cells were sorted on the basis of upregulation of both CD40 ligand and CD69. The immunoSEQ hsTCRB assay version 4, run in survey mode, was used to sequence TCRbeta repertoires from genomic DNA. In its TCRdb copy, this immuneACCESS table keeps in-frame sequences only and misses some clones. Where compared with another copy, unresolved V genes explain less than half of these, and the others have no known cause. The sample data list thousands of clones, and under 90% of these were observed just once. The top ten hold roughly 2% of the sample.

For these receptors, no antigen is known. The starting material was CD4+ T cells sorted from PBMCs after approximately 19-hour stimulation, obtained from a patient who received antiretroviral therapy. In light of the paper, this sample's cell subset or site label describes: CD40L+CD69+ CD4 T cells responding to HIV-1 Gag peptides. The receptors were gathered from an adult woman with HIV who was CMV-seropositive.

V is TRBV5-4 and J is TRBJ1-6, with D unresolved. V shed 4 bases and J shed 14 bases, with 19 bases lying between them. CDR1 and CDR2 from the germline V gene are SGHNT and YYREEE (reference sequence). CDR3 length: 14 amino acids. This CDR3 is CASSPRGAQGTLHF. CDR3 DNA sequence: TGTGCCAGCAGCCCCCGGGGAGCCCAAGGGACCCTCCACTTT.

V is TRBV5-1 and J is TRBJ2-1; no clear D. Trimming pared 0 bases from V and 1 base from J, leaving 11 bases between. Per the germline V gene, CDR1 is SGHRS and CDR2 is YFSETQ. The CDR3 is 16 amino acids. The CDR3 DNA sequence: TGCGCCAGCAGCTTGGAGTTTGTCTCTTCCTACAATGAGCAGTTCTTC. Its translation is CASSLEFVSSYNEQFF.

This clone is a singleton in its sample. This rearrangement joins TRBV5-5 to TRBJ1-2; weak D call: TRBD1 (6 bases). CDR1 is SGHKS and CDR2 is YYEKEE in the germline V gene (reference sequence). Trimming took 6 bases from V and 7 from J, leaving 19 bases between them. The CDR3 runs 14 residues. The CDR3 nucleotides are TGTGCCAGCACCCTCCTCGACAGGATGGGTGGCTACACCTTC. It yields the protein CASTLLDRMGGYTF.

The CDR3 loop reads CASKSGANVLTF. The CDR3 DNA follows: TGTGCCAGCAAGTCTGGGGCCAACGTCCTGACTTTC. This chain joins TRBV27 and TRBJ2-6; D gene ambiguous. V lost 7 bases and J lost 1, with 2 bases in between. Germline V gene lookup returns CDR1 MNHEY and CDR2 SMNVEV (reference sequence). CDR3 length: 12 amino acids. The variable domain in full, with the rest retrieved from reference TRBV27 and TRBJ2-6, is EAQVTQNPRYLITVTGKKLTVTCSQNMNHEYMSWYRQDPGLGLRQIYYSMNVEVTDKGDVPEGYKVSRKEKRNFPLILESPSPNQTSLYFCASKSGANVLTFGAGSRLTVL.

The rearrangement uses TRBV19 and TRBJ1-2; D possibly corresponds to TRBD1 (5 bases). Trimming shortened V by 8 bases and J by 6 bases, and 16 bases separated the two germline ends. The CDR3 length is 13 residues. In germline, CDR1 is LNHDA, CDR2 SQIVND (reference sequence). The CDR3 loop is CASYKSGGNGYTF. DNA of the CDR3: TGTGCCAGTTACAAATCTGGGGGGAATGGCTACACCTTC. Full variable domain (rest looked up from reference TRBV19 and TRBJ1-2): DGGITQSPKYLFRKEGQNVTLSCEQNLNHDAMYWYRQDPGQGLRLIYYSQIVNDFQKGDIAEGYSVSREKKESFPLTVTSAQKNPTAFYLCASYKSGGNGYTFGSGTRLTVV.

This clone appeared a single time. V and J are TRBV7-9 and TRBJ2-7; TRBD1 matches 7 bases. The CDR3 loop spans 15 amino acids. The germline CDR1 and CDR2 sequences are SEHNR and FQNEAQ (reference sequence). V dropped 4 bases and J dropped 7; count of bases not matched to a gene: 13. This CDR3 is CASSSRQGRGSEQYF. The CDR3, as DNA: TGTGCCAGCAGCTCGAGACAGGGAAGAGGTTCAGAGCAGTACTTC. Drawing the rest from reference TRBV7-9 and TRBJ2-7, the complete variable domain is DTGVSQNPRHKITKRGQNVTFRCDPISEHNRLYWYRQTLGQGPEFLTYFQNEAQLEKSRLLSDRFSAERPKGSFSTLEIQRTEQGDSAMYLCASSSRQGRGSEQYFGPGTRLTVT.

The chain employs TRBV30 and TRBJ1-5; D unclear. The V and J ends lost 0 bases and 6 bases respectively, with 12 bases between them. Germline CDR1 and CDR2: GTSNPN and SVGIG (reference sequence). The CDR3 is 14 residues long. The CDR3 protein is CAWSVRGRAQPQHF. The DNA of the CDR3 is TGTGCCTGGAGTGTACGAGGGAGGGCTCAGCCCCAGCATTTT.

The V gene is TRBV30, the J gene TRBJ2-3, with a weak D call TRBD2 (6 bases). This CDR3 has 12 residues. V was shortened by 0 bases and J by 6 bases, with 7 bases between the two germline ends. The germline CDR1 and CDR2 sequences are GTSNPN and SVGIG (reference sequence). The CDR3 DNA reads TGTGCCTGGAGTGTACGGGGGGATACGCAGTATTTT. Translated, it gives CAWSVRGDTQYF.

This clone appeared a few times. The J gene is TRBJ2-3, the V gene TRBV5-1; 7 positions match TRBD2. The trim removed 4 bases at V and 4 bases at J, leaving 12 bases unmatched. The CDR3 sequence is 16 residues long. Germline V CDR1 and CDR2: SGHRS, YFSETQ. CDR3 in amino acids: CASSGAGGGRADTQYF. The CDR3 coding sequence is TGCGCCAGCAGCGGTGCTGGCGGGGGTAGAGCAGATACGCAGTATTTT.

The genes are TRBV29-1 and TRBJ1-2; 7 bases are a match to TRBD1. The CDR3 has 15 residues. The V and J ends lost 2 bases and 2 bases, in that order; junction bases with no gene match: 8. CDR1 SQVTM and CDR2 ANQGSEA come from the germline V gene. The CDR3 region has the DNA TGCAGCGTTGAACCGACAGGGAAAAGAAACTATGGCTACACCTTC. Translated, it gives CSVEPTGKRNYGYTF.

V and J are TRBV25-1 and TRBJ2-7; the match to TRBD2 covers 8 bases. V lost 5 bases to trimming and J lost 4 bases; unmatched junction nucleotides: 10. The CDR3 runs to 15 residues. CDR1 is MGHDK and CDR2 is SYGVNS in the germline V gene. In nucleotides, the CDR3 is TGTGCCAGCAGTCCCCAAGGAAGCGGGAGTTACGAGCAGTACTTC. Translated: CASSPQGSGSYEQYF.

This clone was seen just once. This chain links TRBV27 with TRBJ2-1, with D perhaps TRBD1 (6 bases). Trimming removed 9 bases at V and 0 bases at J, with 12 bases between. Germline-derived CDR1 and CDR2 are MNHEY and SMNVEV (reference sequence). This CDR3 spans 14 amino acids. The CDR3 DNA is TGTGCCAGTAGGGGGTCGTTCTCCTACAATGAGCAGTTCTTC. As protein: CASRGSFSYNEQFF.

On this clone: At one end, the junction sequence differs from germline, possibly due to a read error. This sequence joins TRBV7-9 and TRBJ1-1, with D perhaps TRBD1 (6 bases). This CDR3 has 12 residues. Germline V gene data show CDR1 as SEHNR and CDR2 as FQNEAQ (reference sequence). CDR3 loop: CASSPGTHPPPF. The CDR3 DNA reads TGTGCCAGCAGTCCCGGGACACATCCTCCCCCTTTT. Using reference TRBV7-9 and TRBJ1-1 for the parts outside the CDR3, the full variable domain is DTGVSQNPRHKITKRGQNVTFRCDPISEHNRLYWYRQTLGQGPEFLTYFQNEAQLEKSRLLSDRFSAERPKGSFSTLEIQRTEQGDSAMYLCASSPGTHPPPFGQGTRLTVV.

The rearrangement uses TRBV30 and TRBJ2-2; perhaps TRBD1 as D (5 bases). The CDR3 covers 14 residues. Trimming pared 2 bases from V and 4 bases from J, leaving 11 bases between. Per germline, CDR1 GTSNPN and CDR2 SVGIG (reference sequence). The CDR3 nucleotides read TGTGCCTGGAGTAGGGGTGGGTCCACCGGGGAGCTGTTTTTT. Translation: CAWSRGGSTGELFF.

This rearrangement joins TRBV15 to TRBJ2-7; 11 nucleotides line up with TRBD2. The CDR3 length is 14 residues. Germline V lookup: CDR1 LNHNV, CDR2 YYDKDF (reference sequence). V shed 3 bases, J shed 4 bases, and the junction held 2 bases outside the gene matches. The CDR3 loop reads CATSRTSGAYEQYF. CDR3 nucleotide sequence: TGTGCCACCAGCAGGACTAGCGGGGCGTACGAGCAGTACTTC.

This clone appeared once. CDR3 DNA: TGTGCCAGCAGCCGACACAGGGGTAAGCAGTACTTC. Amino acid sequence: CASSRHRGKQYF. The V gene is TRBV3-1 (or the pseudogene TRBV3-2), the J gene TRBJ2-7; 7 bases are a match to TRBD1. There are 12 residues in the CDR3. Trimming at V came to 4 bases and at J to 8 bases, leaving 5 bases not matched to a gene. The germline V gene has CDR1 LGHDT and CDR2 YNNKEL (reference sequence).

This sequence joins TRBV4-3 and TRBJ1-4; D gene uncertain. Germline-derived CDR1 and CDR2 are LGHNA and YSLEER. This CDR3 is built from 13 residues. With 0 bases removed from V and 8 bases from J, the gap between germline ends came to 7 bases. In DNA, the CDR3 is TGCGCCAGCAGCCAAGATAGGTCGGAAAAACTGTTTTTT. Encoded protein: CASSQDRSEKLFF.

The genes are TRBV5-1 and TRBJ2-2, with D perhaps TRBD2 (5 bases). The CDR3 extends over 14 amino acids. V gave up 2 bases and J gave up 4 bases, with 9 bases separating them. CDR1 and CDR2 (germline): SGHRS, YFSETQ. The CDR3 reads CASSLSAVTGELFF. The CDR3 DNA follows: TGCGCCAGCAGCTTATCAGCGGTCACCGGGGAGCTGTTTTTT.

As concerns this clone: This sample also contains other DNA sequences that code for the same CDR3. CDR3 sequence (DNA): TGTGCCAGCTCCCCTTCTGGAAACACCATATATTTT. Its protein is CASSPSGNTIYF. The V gene is TRBV3-1 (or the pseudogene TRBV3-2), the J gene TRBJ1-3; D unresolved. The CDR3 runs 12 residues. Between the trimmed V and J ends, which lost 8 bases and 1 base, there was a span of 6 bases. Germline values: CDR1 LGHDT, CDR2 YNNKEL (reference sequence).

The V call is TRBV6-2 or TRBV6-3, the J call TRBJ2-2; 8 bases are a match to TRBD1. The CDR3 extends over 14 amino acids. V lost 6 bases and J lost 3; bases outside the gene matches: 3. CDR1 and CDR2 (germline): MNHEY, SVGEGT. CDR3 loop: CASSQGAYTGELFF. CDR3 in DNA: TGTGCCAGCAGCCAGGGGGCCTACACCGGGGAGCTGTTTTTT.

With respect to this clone: Other nucleotide sequences from this sample produce the same CDR3. The rearrangement links TRBV6-5 to TRBJ2-5; no definite D call. CDR1 MNHEY and CDR2 SVGAGI come from the germline V gene. With 0 bases removed from V and 1 base from J, the gap between germline ends came to 6 bases. The CDR3 is 14 residues long. CDR3 coding DNA: TGTGCCAGCAGTTACTCGCCGTCCCAAGAGACCCAGTACTTC. Translation: CASSYSPSQETQYF.

The chain is built from TRBV29-1 and TRBJ2-3, with D unclear. With 3 bases removed from V and 1 base from J, the gap between germline ends came to 11 bases. There are 14 residues in the CDR3. Germline CDR1 and CDR2: SQVTM and ANQGSEA. The chain's CDR3 is CSVDQPQGTDTQYF. As DNA, the CDR3 is TGCAGCGTTGACCAACCCCAAGGCACAGATACGCAGTATTTT.

The chain has TRBV6-5 and TRBJ2-7; the match to TRBD1 covers 8 bases. Germline CDR1 reads MNHEY; CDR2 reads SVGAGI. There are 14 residues in the CDR3. V trimming: 2 bases; J trimming: 1 base; junction bases outside the gene matches: 1. Here the CDR3 DNA reads TGTGCCAGCAGTTACGGACAGGGTTCCTACGAGCAGTACTTC. Protein sequence: CASSYGQGSYEQYF.

This clone has a single count. The chain joins TRBV5-1 to TRBJ1-2; the match to TRBD1 covers 8 bases. The CDR3 is 15 residues long. Looked up from germline, CDR1 is SGHRS and CDR2 is YFSETQ. V shed 1 base, J shed 1 base, and the junction held 3 bases outside the gene matches. The CDR3 bases are TGCGCCAGCAGCTTGTCCGGACAGGGTAACTATGGCTACACCTTC. It encodes CASSLSGQGNYGYTF.

The chain couples TRBV19 to TRBJ2-6; weak D call: TRBD1 (5 bases). Germline V gene sequence: CDR1 LNHDA, CDR2 SQIVND (reference sequence). The V gene lost 0 bases and the J gene lost 5 bases, with 11 bases spanning the gap. The CDR3 length is 16 residues. In DNA, the CDR3 is TGTGCCAGTAGTATAGAAGCAACAGGCTGGGCCAACGTCCTGACTTTC. Protein product: CASSIEATGWANVLTF.

J is TRBJ2-4 and V is TRBV3-1 (or the pseudogene TRBV3-2), with 9 bases matching TRBD1. Germline CDR1 is LGHDT and CDR2 is YNNKEL (reference sequence). This CDR3 has 14 residues. The V gene end was trimmed by 3 bases and the J gene end by 8 bases; junction bases not matched to a gene: 5. The CDR3 sequence is CASSHRTGVDIQYF. The CDR3, as DNA: TGTGCCAGCAGCCATCGGACAGGGGTAGACATTCAGTACTTC.

The gene calls are TRBV5-1 and TRBJ2-1, with 9 bases identical to TRBD2. V shed 0 bases and J 0 bases; nucleotides not matched to a gene: 7. Germline values: CDR1 SGHRS, CDR2 YFSETQ. There are 18 residues in the CDR3. CDR3 region: CASSLGLAVSSSYNEQFF. For the CDR3, the DNA is TGCGCCAGCAGCTTGGGACTAGCGGTTTCTAGCTCCTACAATGAGCAGTTCTTC.

J is TRBJ2-7 and V is TRBV10-3, with a possible D match to TRBD2 (6 bases). The germline V gene encodes CDR1 ENHRY and CDR2 SYGVKD. This CDR3 has 17 amino acids. Trimming shortened V by 0 bases and J by 3 bases, and 18 bases separated the two germline ends. CDR3 coding DNA: TGTGCCATCAGTGAGTCTATTACCGGGACTCGGGTCTACGAGCAGTACTTC. Protein product: CAISESITGTRVYEQYF.

This chain connects TRBV19 to TRBJ2-2, with 10 bases lining up with TRBD1. CDR3 length equals 15 residues. Trimming took 9 bases from V and 4 from J; bases not matched to a gene: 8. CDR1 LNHDA and CDR2 SQIVND come from the germline V gene (reference sequence). CDR3 amino acids: CASDRGPGVTGELFF. CDR3 in DNA: TGTGCCAGCGACAGGGGGCCAGGGGTCACCGGGGAGCTGTTTTTT.

The chain recombines TRBV10-3 with TRBJ1-2; maybe TRBD1 (5 bases). The germline V gene has CDR1 ENHRY and CDR2 SYGVKD. CDR3 size: 14 residues. The ends were cut back, 0 bases at V and 2 bases at J, with 7 bases in the middle. The CDR3 protein is CAISESGVNYGYTF. The CDR3 nucleotides are TGTGCCATCAGTGAGTCAGGGGTAAACTATGGCTACACCTTC.

The chain recombines TRBV6-5 with TRBJ1-6, with a possible D match to TRBD1 (5 bases). The CDR3 has 14 amino acids. Per germline, CDR1 MNHEY and CDR2 SVGAGI. V dropped 10 bases and J dropped 2 bases, with 12 bases sitting between them. CDR3 protein: CATRGTAYNSPLHF. The CDR3 DNA is TGTGCCACCAGAGGGACGGCCTATAATTCACCCCTCCACTTT.